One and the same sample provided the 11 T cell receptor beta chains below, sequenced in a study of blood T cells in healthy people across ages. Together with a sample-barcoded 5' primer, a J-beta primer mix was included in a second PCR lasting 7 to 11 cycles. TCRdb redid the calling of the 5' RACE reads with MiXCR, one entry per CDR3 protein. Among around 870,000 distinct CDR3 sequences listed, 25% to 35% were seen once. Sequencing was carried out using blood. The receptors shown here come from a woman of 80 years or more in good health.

The CDR3: CASSPPGGSGADTQYF. The CDR3 coding sequence is TGTGCCAGCAGCCCCCCCGGCGGGAGTGGAGCAGATACGCAGTATTTT. V is TRBV7-9 and J is TRBJ2-3; 7 bases align to TRBD2. Unmatched junction bases numbered 12, after V lost 5 bases and J lost 4 bases. This CDR3 spans 16 amino acids. Germline values: CDR1 SEHNR, CDR2 FQNEAQ (reference sequence).

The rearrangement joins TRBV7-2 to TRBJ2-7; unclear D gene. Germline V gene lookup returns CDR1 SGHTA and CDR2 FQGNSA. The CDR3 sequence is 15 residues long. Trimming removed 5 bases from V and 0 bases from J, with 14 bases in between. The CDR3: CASSPFTASSYEQYF. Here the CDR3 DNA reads TGTGCCAGCAGCCCCTTTACAGCTAGCTCCTACGAGCAGTACTTC.

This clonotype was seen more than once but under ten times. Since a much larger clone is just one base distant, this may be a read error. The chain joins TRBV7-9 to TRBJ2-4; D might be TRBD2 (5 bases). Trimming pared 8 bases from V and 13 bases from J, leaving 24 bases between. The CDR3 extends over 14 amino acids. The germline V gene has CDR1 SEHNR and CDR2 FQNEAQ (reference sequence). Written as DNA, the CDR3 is TGTGCCAGCCGTAGGCGTACGGGGAACAATGAGCAGTACTTC. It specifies CASRRRTGNNEQYF.

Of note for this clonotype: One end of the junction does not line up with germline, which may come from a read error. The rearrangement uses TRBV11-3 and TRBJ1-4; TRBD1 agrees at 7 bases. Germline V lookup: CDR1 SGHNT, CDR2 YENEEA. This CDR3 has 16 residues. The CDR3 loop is CASSLGGQVINEKLFF. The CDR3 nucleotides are TGTGCCAGTAGCTTAGGAGGACAGGTCATTAATGAAAAACTGTTTTTT.

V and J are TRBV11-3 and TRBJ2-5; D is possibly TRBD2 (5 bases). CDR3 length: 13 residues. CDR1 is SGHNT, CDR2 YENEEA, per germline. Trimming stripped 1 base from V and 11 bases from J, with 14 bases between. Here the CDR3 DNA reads TGTGCCAGCAGCTTAGGCATCGGGGAAGGGCAGTACTTC. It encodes CASSLGIGEGQYF.

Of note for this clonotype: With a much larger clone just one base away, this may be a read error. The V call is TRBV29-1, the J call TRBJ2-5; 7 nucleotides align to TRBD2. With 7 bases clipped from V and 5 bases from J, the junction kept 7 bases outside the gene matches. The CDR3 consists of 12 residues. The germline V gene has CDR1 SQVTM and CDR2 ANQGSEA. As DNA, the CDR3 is TGCAGCGCTGATGGGGGGGGTGAGACCCAGTACTTC. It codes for CSADGGGETQYF.

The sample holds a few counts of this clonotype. CDR3 residues: CASSPSGQGKTQYF. The CDR3 DNA follows: TGTGCCAGCTCACCATCTGGGCAGGGAAAGACCCAGTACTTC. V usage is TRBV18 and J usage is TRBJ2-7, with a possible D match to TRBD1 (5 bases). With the DNA end fitting TRBJ2-5 better, the J assignment may be wrong. Germline CDR1 and CDR2: KGHSH and LQKENI. This CDR3 contains 14 residues.

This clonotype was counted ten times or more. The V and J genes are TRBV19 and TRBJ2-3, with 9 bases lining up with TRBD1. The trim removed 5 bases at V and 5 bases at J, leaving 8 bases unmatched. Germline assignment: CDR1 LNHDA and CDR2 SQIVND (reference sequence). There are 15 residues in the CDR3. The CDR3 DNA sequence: TGTGCCAGTAGTGCCCGGACAGGGGAAGTAGATACGCAGTATTTT. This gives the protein CASSARTGEVDTQYF.

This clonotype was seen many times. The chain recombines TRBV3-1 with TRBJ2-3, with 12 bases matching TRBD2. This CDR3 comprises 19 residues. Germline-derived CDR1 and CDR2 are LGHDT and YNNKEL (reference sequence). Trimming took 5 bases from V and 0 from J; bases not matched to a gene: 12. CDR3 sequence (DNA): TGTGCCAGCAGCTTTGGACTAGCGGGGCGTACTAAGAGCACAGATACGCAGTATTTT. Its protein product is CASSFGLAGRTKSTDTQYF.

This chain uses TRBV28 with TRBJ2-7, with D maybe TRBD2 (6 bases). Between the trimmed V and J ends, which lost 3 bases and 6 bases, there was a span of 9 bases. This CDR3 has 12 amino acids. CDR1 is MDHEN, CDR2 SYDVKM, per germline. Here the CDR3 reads CASSFAGSEQYF. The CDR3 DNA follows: TGTGCCAGCAGTTTCGCGGGGTCCGAGCAGTACTTC.

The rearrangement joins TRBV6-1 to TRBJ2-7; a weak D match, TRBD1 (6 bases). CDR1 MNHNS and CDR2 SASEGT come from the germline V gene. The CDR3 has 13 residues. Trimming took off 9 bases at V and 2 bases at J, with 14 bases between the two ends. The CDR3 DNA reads TGTGCCAGTCGTGACAGGACGACCTACGAGCAGTACTTC. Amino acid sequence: CASRDRTTYEQYF.